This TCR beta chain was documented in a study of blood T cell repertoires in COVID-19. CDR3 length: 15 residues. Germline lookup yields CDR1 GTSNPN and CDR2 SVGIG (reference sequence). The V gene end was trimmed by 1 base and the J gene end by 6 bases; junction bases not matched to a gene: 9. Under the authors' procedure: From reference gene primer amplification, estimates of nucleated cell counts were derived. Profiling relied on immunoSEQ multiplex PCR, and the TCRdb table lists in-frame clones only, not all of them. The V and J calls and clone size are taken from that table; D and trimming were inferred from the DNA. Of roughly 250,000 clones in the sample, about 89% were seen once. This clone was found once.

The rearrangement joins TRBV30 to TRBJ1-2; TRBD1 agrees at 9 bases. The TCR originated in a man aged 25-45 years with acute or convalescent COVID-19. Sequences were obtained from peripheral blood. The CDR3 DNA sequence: TGTGCCTGGAGTGCAGGACAGGGGTCAGGAGATGGCTACACCTTC. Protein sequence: CAWSAGQGSGDGYTF. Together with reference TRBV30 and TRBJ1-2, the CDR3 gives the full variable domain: SQTIHQWPATLVQPVGSPLSLECTVEGTSNPNLYWYRQAAGRGLQLLFYSVGIGQISSEVPQNLSASRPQDRQFILSSKKLLLSDSGFYLCAWSAGQGSGDGYTFGSGTRLTVV.